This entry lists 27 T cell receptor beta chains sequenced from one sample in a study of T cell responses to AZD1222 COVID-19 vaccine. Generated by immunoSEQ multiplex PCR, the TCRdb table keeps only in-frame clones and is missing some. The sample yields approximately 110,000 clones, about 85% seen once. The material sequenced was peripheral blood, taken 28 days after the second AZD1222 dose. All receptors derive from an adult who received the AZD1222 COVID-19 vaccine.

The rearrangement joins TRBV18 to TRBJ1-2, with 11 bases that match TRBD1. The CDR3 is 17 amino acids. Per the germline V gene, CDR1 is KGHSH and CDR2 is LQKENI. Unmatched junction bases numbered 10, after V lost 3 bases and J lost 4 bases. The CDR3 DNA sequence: TGTGCCAGCTCACCCGGGACAGGGGGGCCCATGGGCTATGGCTACACCTTC. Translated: CASSPGTGGPMGYGYTF. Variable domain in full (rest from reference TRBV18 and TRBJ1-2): NAGVMQNPRHLVRRRGQEARLRCSPMKGHSHVYWYRQLPEEGLKFMVYLQKENIIDESGMPKERFSAEFPKEGPSILRIQQVVRGDSAAYFCASSPGTGGPMGYGYTFGSGTRLTVV.

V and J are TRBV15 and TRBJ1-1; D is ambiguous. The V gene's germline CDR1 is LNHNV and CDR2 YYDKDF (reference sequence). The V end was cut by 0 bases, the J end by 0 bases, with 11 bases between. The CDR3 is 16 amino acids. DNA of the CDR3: TGTGCCACCAGCAGAGATCTGGGTCTGCTGAACACTGAAGCTTTCTTT. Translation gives CATSRDLGLLNTEAFF.

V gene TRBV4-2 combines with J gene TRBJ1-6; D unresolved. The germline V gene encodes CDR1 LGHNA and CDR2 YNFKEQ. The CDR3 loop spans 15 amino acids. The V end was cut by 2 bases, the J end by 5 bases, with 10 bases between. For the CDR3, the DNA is TGTGCCAGCAGCCAACGGAGGACGGATAATTCACCCCTCCACTTT. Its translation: CASSQRRTDNSPLHF.

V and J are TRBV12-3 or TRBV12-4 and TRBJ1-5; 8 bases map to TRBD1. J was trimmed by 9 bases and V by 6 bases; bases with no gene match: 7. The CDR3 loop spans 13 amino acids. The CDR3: CASSLTTGGPQHF. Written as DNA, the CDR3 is TGTGCCAGCAGCCTCACCACAGGGGGGCCCCAGCATTTT.

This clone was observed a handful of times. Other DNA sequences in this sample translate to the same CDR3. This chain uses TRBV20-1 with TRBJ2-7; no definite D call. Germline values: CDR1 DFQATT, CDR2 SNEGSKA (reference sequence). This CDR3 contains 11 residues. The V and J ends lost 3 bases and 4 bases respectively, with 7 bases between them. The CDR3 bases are TGCAGTGCTAGGCCTGGATACGAGCAGTACTTC. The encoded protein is CSARPGYEQYF.

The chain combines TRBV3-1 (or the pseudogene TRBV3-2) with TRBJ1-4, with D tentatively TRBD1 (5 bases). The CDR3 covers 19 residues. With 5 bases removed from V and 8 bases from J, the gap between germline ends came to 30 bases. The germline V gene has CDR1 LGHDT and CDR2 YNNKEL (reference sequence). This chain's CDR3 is CASSSTRISISRGEEKLFF. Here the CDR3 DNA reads TGTGCCAGCAGCAGCACGAGGATATCCATAAGTAGGGGAGAGGAAAAACTGTTTTTT.

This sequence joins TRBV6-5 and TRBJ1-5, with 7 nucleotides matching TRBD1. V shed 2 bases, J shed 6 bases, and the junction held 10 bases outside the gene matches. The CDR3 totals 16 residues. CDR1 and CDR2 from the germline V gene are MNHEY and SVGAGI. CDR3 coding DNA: TGTGCCAGCAGTTACGGGCCCGTAGACAGGGTTCAGCCCCAGCATTTT. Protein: CASSYGPVDRVQPQHF.

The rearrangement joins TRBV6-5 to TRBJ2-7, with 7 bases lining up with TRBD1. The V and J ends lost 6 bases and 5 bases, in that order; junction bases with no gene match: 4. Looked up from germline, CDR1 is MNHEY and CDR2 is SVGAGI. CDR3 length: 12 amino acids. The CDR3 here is CASSYDRDEQYF. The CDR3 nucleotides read TGTGCCAGCAGCTACGACAGGGACGAGCAGTACTTC.

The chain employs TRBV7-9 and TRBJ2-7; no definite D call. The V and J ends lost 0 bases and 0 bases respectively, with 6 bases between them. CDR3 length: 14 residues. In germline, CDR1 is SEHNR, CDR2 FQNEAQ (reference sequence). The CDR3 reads CASSLAGSSYEQYF. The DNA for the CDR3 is TGTGCCAGCAGCTTAGCAGGTAGCTCCTACGAGCAGTACTTC. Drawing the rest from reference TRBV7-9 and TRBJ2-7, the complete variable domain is DTGVSQNPRHKITKRGQNVTFRCDPISEHNRLYWYRQTLGQGPEFLTYFQNEAQLEKSRLLSDRFSAERPKGSFSTLEIQRTEQGDSAMYLCASSLAGSSYEQYFGPGTRLTVT.

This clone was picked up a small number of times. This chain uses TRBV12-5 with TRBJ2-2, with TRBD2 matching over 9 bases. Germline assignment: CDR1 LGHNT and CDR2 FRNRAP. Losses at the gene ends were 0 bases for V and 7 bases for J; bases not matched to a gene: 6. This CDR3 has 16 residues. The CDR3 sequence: CASGLVAGGIHGELFF. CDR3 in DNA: TGTGCTAGTGGTTTGGTGGCGGGGGGGATCCACGGGGAGCTGTTTTTT.

The CDR3 spells CASSDGTVPYNEQFF. The CDR3 DNA follows: TGTGCCAGCAGTGACGGGACAGTGCCTTACAATGAGCAGTTCTTC. V is TRBV25-1 and J is TRBJ2-1; 7 positions agree with TRBD1. CDR3 size: 15 residues. Germline CDR1 reads MGHDK; CDR2 reads SYGVNS. With 3 bases clipped from V and 4 bases from J, the junction kept 6 bases outside the gene matches.

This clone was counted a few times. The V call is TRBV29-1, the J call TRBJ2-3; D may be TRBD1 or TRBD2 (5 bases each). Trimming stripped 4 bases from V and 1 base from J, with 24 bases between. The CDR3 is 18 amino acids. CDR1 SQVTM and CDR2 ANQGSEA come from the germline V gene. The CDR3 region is CSVGSTGRSSLRTDTQYF. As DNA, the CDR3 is TGCAGCGTTGGTTCAACGGGGCGTTCTTCTTTGCGCACAGATACGCAGTATTTT.

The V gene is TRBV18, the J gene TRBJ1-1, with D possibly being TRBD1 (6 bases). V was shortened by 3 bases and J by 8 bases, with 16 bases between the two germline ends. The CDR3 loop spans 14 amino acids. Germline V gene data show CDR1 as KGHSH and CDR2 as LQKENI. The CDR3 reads CASSPRLDRMEAFF. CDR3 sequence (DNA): TGTGCCAGCTCACCCCGCCTAGACAGGATGGAAGCTTTCTTT.

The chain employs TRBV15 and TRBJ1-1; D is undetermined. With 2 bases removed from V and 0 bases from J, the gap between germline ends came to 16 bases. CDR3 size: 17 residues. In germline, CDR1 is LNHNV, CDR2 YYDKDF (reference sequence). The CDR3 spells CATSRFMEVYLNTEAFF. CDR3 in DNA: TGTGCCACCAGCAGATTCATGGAGGTTTACCTGAACACTGAAGCTTTCTTT.

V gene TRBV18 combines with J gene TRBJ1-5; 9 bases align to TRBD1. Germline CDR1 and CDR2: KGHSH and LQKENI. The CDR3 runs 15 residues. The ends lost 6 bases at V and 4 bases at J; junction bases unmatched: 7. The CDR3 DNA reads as TGTGCCAGCTCGCCGGGACAGGGCCTTAATCAGCCCCAGCATTTT. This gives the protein CASSPGQGLNQPQHF.

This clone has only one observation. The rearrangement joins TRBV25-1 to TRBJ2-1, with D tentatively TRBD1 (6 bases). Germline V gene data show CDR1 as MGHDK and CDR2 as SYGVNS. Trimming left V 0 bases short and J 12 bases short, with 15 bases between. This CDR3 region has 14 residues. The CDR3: CASSEYLELQGQFF. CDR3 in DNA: TGTGCCAGCAGTGAATACCTCGAGCTACAGGGGCAGTTCTTC.

The CDR3 loop reads CASSWATNTGELFF. CDR3 DNA sequence: TGCGCCAGCAGTTGGGCGACAAACACCGGGGAGCTGTTTTTT. V is TRBV5-1 and J is TRBJ2-2; D unresolved. Germline CDR1 reads SGHRS; CDR2 reads YFSETQ. V was shortened by 5 bases and J by 2 bases, with 10 bases between the two germline ends. This CDR3 is 14 amino acids long.

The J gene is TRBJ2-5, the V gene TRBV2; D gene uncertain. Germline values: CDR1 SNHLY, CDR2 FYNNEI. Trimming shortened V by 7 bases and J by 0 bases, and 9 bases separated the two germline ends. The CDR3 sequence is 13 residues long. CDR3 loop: CASMKGNQETQYF. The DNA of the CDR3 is TGTGCCAGCATGAAGGGAAACCAAGAGACCCAGTACTTC.

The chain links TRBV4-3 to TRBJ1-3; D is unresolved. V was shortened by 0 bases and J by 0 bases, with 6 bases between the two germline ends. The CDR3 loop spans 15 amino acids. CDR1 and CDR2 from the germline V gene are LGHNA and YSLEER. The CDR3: CASSQDAGSGNTIYF. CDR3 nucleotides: TGCGCCAGCAGCCAAGATGCGGGCTCTGGAAACACCATATATTTT.

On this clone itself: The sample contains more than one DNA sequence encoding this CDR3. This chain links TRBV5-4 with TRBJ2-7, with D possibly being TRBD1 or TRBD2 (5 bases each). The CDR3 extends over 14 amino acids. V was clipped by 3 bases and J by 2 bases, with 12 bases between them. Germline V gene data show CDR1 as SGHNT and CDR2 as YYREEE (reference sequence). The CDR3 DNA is TGTGCCAGCAGCTCCGGGACGGTTACCTACGAGCAGTACTTC. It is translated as CASSSGTVTYEQYF.

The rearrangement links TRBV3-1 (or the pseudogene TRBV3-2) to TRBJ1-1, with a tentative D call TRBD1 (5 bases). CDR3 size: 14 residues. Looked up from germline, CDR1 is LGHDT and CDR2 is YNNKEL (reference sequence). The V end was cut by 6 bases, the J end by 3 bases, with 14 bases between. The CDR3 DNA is TGTGCCAGCAGGCCCGGGGGGGTGGACACTGAAGCTTTCTTT. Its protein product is CASRPGGVDTEAFF.

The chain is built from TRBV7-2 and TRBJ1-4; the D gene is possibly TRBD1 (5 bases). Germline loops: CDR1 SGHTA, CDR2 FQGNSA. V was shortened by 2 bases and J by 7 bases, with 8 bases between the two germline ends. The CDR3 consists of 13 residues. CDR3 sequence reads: CASSLPGTEKLFF. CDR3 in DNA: TGTGCCAGCAGCTTACCAGGGACTGAAAAACTGTTTTTT.

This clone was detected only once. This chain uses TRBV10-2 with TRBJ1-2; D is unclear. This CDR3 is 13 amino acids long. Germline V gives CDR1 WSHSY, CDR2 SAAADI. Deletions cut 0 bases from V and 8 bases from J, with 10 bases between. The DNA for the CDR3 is TGCGCCAGCAGTGAGTCAGGTTTTAGGGGCTACACCTTC. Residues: CASSESGFRGYTF.

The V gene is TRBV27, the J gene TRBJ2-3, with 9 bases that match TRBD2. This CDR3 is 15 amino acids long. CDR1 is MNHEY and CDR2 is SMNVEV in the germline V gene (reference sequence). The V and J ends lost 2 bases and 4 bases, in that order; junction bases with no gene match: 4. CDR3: CASSLSSGGPDTQYF. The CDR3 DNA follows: TGTGCCAGCAGTTTAAGTAGCGGGGGACCAGATACGCAGTATTTT.

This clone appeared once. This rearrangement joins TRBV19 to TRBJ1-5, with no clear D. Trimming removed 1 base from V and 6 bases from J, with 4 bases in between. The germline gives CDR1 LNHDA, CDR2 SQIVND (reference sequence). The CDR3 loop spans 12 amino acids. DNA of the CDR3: TGTGCCAGTAGTATAGGCATTCAGCCCCAGCATTTT. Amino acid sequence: CASSIGIQPQHF.

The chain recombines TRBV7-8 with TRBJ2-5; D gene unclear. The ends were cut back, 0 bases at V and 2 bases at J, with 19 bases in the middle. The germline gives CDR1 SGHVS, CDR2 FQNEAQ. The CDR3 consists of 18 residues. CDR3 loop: CASSLAPRGSWAQETQYF. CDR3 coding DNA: TGTGCCAGCAGCTTAGCTCCCCGCGGTAGTTGGGCTCAAGAGACCCAGTACTTC.

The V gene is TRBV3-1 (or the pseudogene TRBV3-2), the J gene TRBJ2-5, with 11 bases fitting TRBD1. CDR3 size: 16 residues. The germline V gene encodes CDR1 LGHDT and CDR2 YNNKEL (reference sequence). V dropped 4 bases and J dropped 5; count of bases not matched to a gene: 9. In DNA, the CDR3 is TGTGCCAGCAGCCTCGGGGACAGGGGGGACGGGGAGACCCAGTACTTC. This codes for CASSLGDRGDGETQYF.